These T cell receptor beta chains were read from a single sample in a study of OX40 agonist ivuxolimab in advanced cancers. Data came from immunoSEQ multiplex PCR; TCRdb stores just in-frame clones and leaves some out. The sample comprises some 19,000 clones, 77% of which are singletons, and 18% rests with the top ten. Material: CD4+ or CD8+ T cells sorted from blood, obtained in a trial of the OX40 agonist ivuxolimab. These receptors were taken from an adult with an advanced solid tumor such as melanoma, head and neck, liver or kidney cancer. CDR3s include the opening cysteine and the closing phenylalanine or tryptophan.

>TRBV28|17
CASSFLLGGISTDTQYF
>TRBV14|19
CASSRTGTSGGLNTGELFF
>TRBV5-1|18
CASSLGVMTSGPQETQYF
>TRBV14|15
CASSQEGKGFVEQYF
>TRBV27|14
CASSLVGSTDTQYF
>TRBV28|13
CASKTSGVLGQYF
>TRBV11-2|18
CASSPRGENGGHNSPLHF
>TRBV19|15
CASSIGGDSVYGYTF
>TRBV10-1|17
CASPHRYCEQSNQPQHF
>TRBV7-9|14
CASSTNRDFYGYTF
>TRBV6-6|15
CASSYSNGGLEKLFF
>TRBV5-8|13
CASSQGLLGGKFF
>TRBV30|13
CAWSAGTGNEQYF
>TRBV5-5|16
CASSLGVLASYNEQFF
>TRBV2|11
CASSYLRDSLF
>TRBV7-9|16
CASSPPSGSSYNEQFF
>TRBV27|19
CASSNPGTLRWGYTDTQYF
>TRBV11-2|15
CASSLSGVGSYEQYF
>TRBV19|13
CASSIGLNNEQFF
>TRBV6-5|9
CASSYEQYF
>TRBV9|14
CASSVEGSGDEQFF
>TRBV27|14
CASSFVGAQETQYF
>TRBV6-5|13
CASSQQVTYEQYF
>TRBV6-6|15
CASSYSRGGNQPQHF
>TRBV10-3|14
CAISEDRDSYEQYF
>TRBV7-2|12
CASSFLRETQYF
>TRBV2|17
CASDDRRDRDSYNEQFF
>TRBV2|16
CASSLGLGREGETQYF
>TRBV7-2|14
CASSLVSGSDEQFF
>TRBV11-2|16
CASSLSGAGGPLEQFF
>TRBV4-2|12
CASSPNTGELFF
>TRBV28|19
CASSATGGQGALPSYEQYF
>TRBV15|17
CATSRDRSLGVSYEQYF
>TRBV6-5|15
CASNELLAGMETQYF
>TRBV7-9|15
CASSPASGSYNEQFF
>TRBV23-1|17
CASSPCPHRAFSYEQYF
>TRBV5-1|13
CASSPSPRPEQFF
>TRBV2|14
CASSERARAGELFF
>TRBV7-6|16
CASSLDGGQSPSGYTF
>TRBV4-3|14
CASSHAGLHNEQFF